This TCR beta chain was recovered during a study of OX40 agonist ivuxolimab in advanced cancers. J lost 0 bases, V lost 2 bases, and 5 bases had no gene match. Germline assignment: CDR1 SGHAT and CDR2 FQDESV (reference sequence). This CDR3 region has 16 residues. Points on this clone: Its specificity is not known.

Sequenced by immunoSEQ multiplex PCR; TCRdb stores in-frame clones only, minus some. The data contain approximately 70,000 clones, roughly 80% of them seen just once; the ten biggest clones take up under 1.5%. Study-wide points: The study did not work out the antigen specificity of the expanded peripheral T cells. The average count of expanded clones was higher among CD8+ T cells than among CD4+.

Systemic immunosuppression or a history of autoimmune disease excluded patients. At cycle 4 day 1, cycle 7 day 1, and baseline, blood was sampled. The sequence was collected from an adult with an advanced solid tumor such as melanoma, head and neck, liver or kidney cancer. The chain has TRBV11-1 and TRBJ2-3; 7 bases align to TRBD1. Sequences were derived from CD4+ or CD8+ T cells sorted from blood, sampled in a trial of the OX40 agonist ivuxolimab. The CDR3 region is CASSLSWTGSTDTQYF. CDR3 bases: TGTGCCAGCAGCTTATCCTGGACAGGTAGCACAGATACGCAGTATTTT.